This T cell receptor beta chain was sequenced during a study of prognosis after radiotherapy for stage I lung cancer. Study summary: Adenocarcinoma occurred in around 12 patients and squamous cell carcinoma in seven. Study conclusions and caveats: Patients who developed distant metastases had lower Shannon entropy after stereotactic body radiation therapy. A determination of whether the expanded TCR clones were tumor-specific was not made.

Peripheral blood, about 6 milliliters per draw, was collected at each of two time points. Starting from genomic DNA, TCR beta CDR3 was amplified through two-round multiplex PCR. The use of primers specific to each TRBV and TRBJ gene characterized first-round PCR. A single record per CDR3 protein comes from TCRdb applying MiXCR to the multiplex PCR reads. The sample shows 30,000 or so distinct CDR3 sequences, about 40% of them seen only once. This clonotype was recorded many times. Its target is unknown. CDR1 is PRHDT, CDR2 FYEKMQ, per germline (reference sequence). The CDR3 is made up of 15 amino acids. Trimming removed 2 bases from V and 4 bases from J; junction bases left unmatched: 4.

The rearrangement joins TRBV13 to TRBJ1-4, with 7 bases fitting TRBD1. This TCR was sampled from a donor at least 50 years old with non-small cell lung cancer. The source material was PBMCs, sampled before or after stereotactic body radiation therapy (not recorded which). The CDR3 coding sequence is TGTGCCAGCAGCTTATCAACAGGGGTTAATGAAAAACTGTTTTTT. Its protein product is CASSLSTGVNEKLFF.